This TCR beta chain was identified during a study of cytomegalovirus exposure and HLA in healthy donors (dated by TCRdb to the late 2010s). The study in broad terms: According to a later analysis, the 100 to 150 validation repertoires were produced on the same platform as the 700 or so repertoires of the first cohort. Besides the first cohort of approximately 670 subjects, a separate validation cohort made up of about 120 different subjects was used. The study aimed to test whether cataloging public T cell receptors could reveal signatures of past pathogen exposure. High-throughput TCR immunosequencing, statistical association of individual TCRs with disease status, and machine learning were combined to predict cytomegalovirus infection status.

From the cysteine up to the phenylalanine, the CDR3 has a length of 15 residues. Only the CDR3 region is kept as DNA, spanning 45 bases read in frame from base 1. V loses 0 bases of germline sequence and J loses 1 base, and the interval between the two ends is 10 bases. CDR1 and CDR2, per the germline V gene, are SGDLS and YYNGEE. The study at large found these results: In both the original and validation cohorts, the classifier was reported to diagnose cytomegalovirus status with high specificity and sensitivity. A total of fewer than 200 TCR beta chains were listed by the study as associated with cytomegalovirus. While some public TCRs were present in many individuals, most TCR sequences turned up only very rarely across donors. It was suggested by the authors that the approach could potentially be generalized to other disease states and immunological phenotypes. In vitro tests confirmed that a few of the cytomegalovirus-associated TCR beta chains recognize cytomegalovirus antigens. Of the cluster scores, approximately 95% were above 0 in a later analysis, which found that TCRs clustered in the first cohort also tended to co-occur in the 120 validation repertoires. A later analysis had no HLA typing for the validation cohort, so co-occurrence there was scored across all 130 or so repertoires.

A remark on this clone: Its antigen has not been determined. Base-call qualities are not available, and no considerably larger clone is one nucleotide away.

Donors formed part of the validation cohort, which comprised about 130 subjects and was distinct from the first cohort of 550 to 850 subjects. Library construction relied on the immunoSEQ multiplex PCR assay. In the authors' own workflow: A statistical classification framework was developed to diagnose cytomegalovirus status using the catalog of TCR beta chain sequences. TCRdb re-hosts the immuneACCESS table, in-frame sequences only. Its copies lack some clones; in the studies checked, an unresolved V gene accounts for under half of them, and the cause for the rest is not known. Clonal size and the V and J genes are those of that table, whereas D and trimming came from the DNA. Within this sample are more than 60,000 clones, with around 88% of them counted one time only. Of the sample, around 1.5% is held by the ten largest clones.

The TCR originated in a woman aged 18-29 years in good health and CMV-seronegative. The rearrangement combines TRBV9 with TRBJ2-5; a tentative D call is TRBD2 (6 bases match). The sample consisted of PBMCs. The DNA reads TGTGCCAGCAGCGTAGGTGGAGGGTTCCAAGAGACCCAGTACTTC. The translation is CASSVGGGFQETQYF.